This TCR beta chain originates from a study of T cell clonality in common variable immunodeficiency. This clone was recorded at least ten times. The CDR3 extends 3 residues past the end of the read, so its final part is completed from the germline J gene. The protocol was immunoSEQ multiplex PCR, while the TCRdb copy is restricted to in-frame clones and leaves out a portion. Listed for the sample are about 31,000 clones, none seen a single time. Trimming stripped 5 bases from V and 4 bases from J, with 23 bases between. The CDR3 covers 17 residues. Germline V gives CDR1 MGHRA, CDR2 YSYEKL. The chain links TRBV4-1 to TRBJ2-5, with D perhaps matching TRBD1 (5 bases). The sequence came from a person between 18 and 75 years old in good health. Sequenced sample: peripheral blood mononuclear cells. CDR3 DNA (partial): TGCGCCAGCAGCTCGCTCTACACCCGGGCCACAGGAGAGACC. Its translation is CASSSLYTRATGET. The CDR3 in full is CASSSLYTRATGETQYF.